Sequencing of this T cell receptor beta chain was carried out in a study of blood T cell repertoires in COVID-19. This table comes from immunoSEQ multiplex PCR, and its TCRdb copy is limited to in-frame clones, with some not included. In the table there are more than 200,000 clones, around four fifths of which are singletons. Sequencing was done on a sample of peripheral blood. The TCR was taken from a woman of 80 years or more with COVID-19, enrolled during active disease.

CDR3 residues: CASSFDRGTGELFF. DNA of the CDR3: TGTGCCAGCAGCTTCGACAGGGGCACCGGGGAGCTGTTTTTT. The chain couples TRBV11-3 to TRBJ2-2; 8 bases align to TRBD1. Germline-derived CDR1 and CDR2 are SGHNT and YENEEA. The CDR3 covers 14 residues. V shed 3 bases and J 4 bases; nucleotides not matched to a gene: 1.